This record covers a single T cell receptor beta chain. The sequenced fragment ends 3 residues before the CDR3 boundary, so the rest is inferred from the germline J gene. This sample is part of a study of Tregs in tolerant kidney transplant recipients. Trimming stripped 1 base from V and 4 bases from J, with 8 bases between. The V gene's germline CDR1 is KGHSH and CDR2 LQKENI. The CDR3 sequence is 14 residues long. TCRdb's copy holds only in-frame clones and misses some; the assay was immunoSEQ multiplex PCR. The specimen's table records 50,000 to 65,000 clones. The genes are TRBV18 and TRBJ1-5, with D possibly matching TRBD1 (5 bases). This TCR was recovered from a human donor who received a combined kidney and bone marrow transplant. This material consisted of CD4+ T cells from blood, taken before the transplant. The sequenced CDR3 bases are TGTGCCAGCTCACCACTGAGGGGAAATCAGCCC. Translated, it gives CASSPLRGNQP. From start to end, the CDR3 is CASSPLRGNQPQHF.